This T cell receptor (beta chain) appears in the sequencing data of a study of blood T cell repertoires in COVID-19. Study-level information: Spain, Italy and the United States supplied samples that represented acute and convalescent COVID-19. T cells, B-cell-depleted T cells, or PBMCs provided the cDNA or gDNA that served as material.

Authors' analysis steps: Reference gene primer amplification in the assay estimated nucleated cell counts. The protocol was immunoSEQ multiplex PCR, while the TCRdb copy is restricted to in-frame clones and leaves out a portion. V, J and clone size were drawn from that table, and D and trimming were deduced from the DNA. The data show roughly 200,000 clones, approximately 79% seen once. V trimming: 5 bases; J trimming: 5 bases; junction bases outside the gene matches: 8. The CDR3 is 14 residues long. Germline V gene data show CDR1 as ENHRY and CDR2 as SYGVKD. The chain couples TRBV10-3 to TRBJ2-7; 8 nucleotides align to TRBD1. The sequenced sample consisted of peripheral blood. This TCR was recovered from a man aged 45-60 years who had recovered from COVID-19. Written as DNA, the CDR3 is TGTGCCATCAGTAGTAAGGACAGGGACCACGAGCAGTACTTC. Amino acid sequence: CAISSKDRDHEQYF.